This T cell receptor beta chain originates from a study of blood T cell dynamics during melanoma immunotherapy. For sorted CD8+ subsets, all extracted DNA was loaded. Clones were sequenced by immunoSEQ multiplex PCR, and TCRdb holds only the in-frame ones, with some missing. The sample contains some 13,000 clones, just over 90% of which appear only once. Time point meaning: pre-treatment baseline. The CDR3 extends over 15 amino acids. From germline, CDR1 is MNHEY and CDR2 SMNVEV (reference sequence). J gave up 4 bases and V 4 bases, and 3 bases lay outside the gene matches. The rearrangement joins TRBV27 to TRBJ2-1; 11 bases are a match to TRBD1. The sample consisted of effector memory CD8+ T cells from blood, taken from a patient treated with checkpoint blockade. The source of this sequence is a human donor with melanoma. The CDR3 sequence is CASSSGTGGYNEQFF. The CDR3 nucleotides are TGTGCCAGCAGTTCTGGGACAGGGGGTTACAATGAGCAGTTCTTC.